This T cell receptor (beta chain) was observed in a study of cytomegalovirus exposure and HLA in healthy donors. The length of the CDR3 is 10 residues. Unmatched junction bases numbered 3, after V lost 10 bases and J lost 8 bases. The V gene's germline CDR1 is ENHRY and CDR2 SYGVKD. With 60 Vbeta and 13 Jbeta primers, the PCR was carried out. Profiled with immunoSEQ multiplex PCR; TCRdb holds only in-frame clones, not every one. The table shows about 160,000 clones, with over 70% occurring only once. This clonotype was sampled from a woman aged 45-60 years in good health and CMV-seropositive. Material: PBMCs. V and J are TRBV10-3 and TRBJ1-1; TRBD1 matches at 8 bases. CDR3 sequence reads: CASQGAEAFF. The CDR3 nucleotides read TGTGCCAGTCAGGGGGCGGAAGCTTTCTTT.